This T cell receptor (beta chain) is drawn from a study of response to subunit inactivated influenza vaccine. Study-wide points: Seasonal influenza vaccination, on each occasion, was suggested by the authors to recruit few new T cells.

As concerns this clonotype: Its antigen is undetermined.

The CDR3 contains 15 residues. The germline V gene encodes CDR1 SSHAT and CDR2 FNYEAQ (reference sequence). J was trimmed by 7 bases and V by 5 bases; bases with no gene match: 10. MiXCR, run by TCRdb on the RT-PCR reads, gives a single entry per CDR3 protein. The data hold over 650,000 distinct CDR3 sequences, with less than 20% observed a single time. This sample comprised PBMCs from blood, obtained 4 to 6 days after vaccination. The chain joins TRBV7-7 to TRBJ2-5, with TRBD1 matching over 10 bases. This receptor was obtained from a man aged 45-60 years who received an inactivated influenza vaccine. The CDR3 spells CASSPTRQGAGTQYF. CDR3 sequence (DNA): TGTGCCAGCAGCCCTACGAGACAGGGGGCAGGGACCCAGTACTTC.